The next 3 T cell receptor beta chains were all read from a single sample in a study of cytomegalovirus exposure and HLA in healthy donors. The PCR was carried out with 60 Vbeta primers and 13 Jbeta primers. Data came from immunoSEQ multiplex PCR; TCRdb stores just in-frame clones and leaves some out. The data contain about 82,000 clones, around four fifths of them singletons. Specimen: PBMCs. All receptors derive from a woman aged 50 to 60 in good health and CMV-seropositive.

Written as DNA, the CDR3 is TGCGCCAGCAGCTTGACAGGGCGGGAGACCCAGTACTTC. Translating it yields CASSLTGRETQYF. The gene calls are TRBV5-1 and TRBJ2-5; possible D gene TRBD1, 6 bases. The CDR3 has 13 residues. Germline loops: CDR1 SGHRS, CDR2 YFSETQ. V was pared by 1 base and J by 5 bases, with 9 bases between.

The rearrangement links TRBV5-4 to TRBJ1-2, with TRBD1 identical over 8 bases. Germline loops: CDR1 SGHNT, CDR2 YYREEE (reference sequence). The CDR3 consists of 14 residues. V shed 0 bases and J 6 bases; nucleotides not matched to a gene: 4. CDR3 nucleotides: TGTGCCAGCAGCTTGGGGCCCAGGGGGCATGGCTACACCTTC. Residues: CASSLGPRGHGYTF.

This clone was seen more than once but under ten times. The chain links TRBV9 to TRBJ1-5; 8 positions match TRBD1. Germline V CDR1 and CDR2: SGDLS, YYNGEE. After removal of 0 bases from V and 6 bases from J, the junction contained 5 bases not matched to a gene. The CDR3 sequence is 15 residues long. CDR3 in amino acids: CASSVDGQGSQPQHF. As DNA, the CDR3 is TGTGCCAGCAGCGTAGACGGACAGGGTAGTCAGCCCCAGCATTTT.